This T cell receptor beta chain was recovered during a study of cytomegalovirus exposure and HLA in healthy donors. Study-level background: Previous work identified around 120 million unique TCR beta sequences from around 200 million T cells.

It was with 60 Vbeta and 13 Jbeta primers that the PCR ran. TCRdb's table, derived via immunoSEQ multiplex PCR, lists solely in-frame clones and lacks some. This table holds around 78,000 clones, around 80% found once. Findings of the study overall: Later findings reportedly placed an Asian-associated ancestry cluster below the roughly 660-donor mean for N-insertions.

The CDR3 has 15 residues. This clone turned up a few times. Its antigen is not identified. Specimen: PBMCs. This rearrangement joins TRBV21-1 to TRBJ2-3; the D call in the table, TRBD2, was not verified against the DNA. TRBV21-1 is recorded as a pseudogene. This clonotype originated in a male donor in good health and CMV-seronegative. The CDR3 is CARVPPAESTDTQYF. CDR3 bases: TGTGCCAGGGTCCCCCCGGCGGAGAGCACAGATACGCAGTATTTT.